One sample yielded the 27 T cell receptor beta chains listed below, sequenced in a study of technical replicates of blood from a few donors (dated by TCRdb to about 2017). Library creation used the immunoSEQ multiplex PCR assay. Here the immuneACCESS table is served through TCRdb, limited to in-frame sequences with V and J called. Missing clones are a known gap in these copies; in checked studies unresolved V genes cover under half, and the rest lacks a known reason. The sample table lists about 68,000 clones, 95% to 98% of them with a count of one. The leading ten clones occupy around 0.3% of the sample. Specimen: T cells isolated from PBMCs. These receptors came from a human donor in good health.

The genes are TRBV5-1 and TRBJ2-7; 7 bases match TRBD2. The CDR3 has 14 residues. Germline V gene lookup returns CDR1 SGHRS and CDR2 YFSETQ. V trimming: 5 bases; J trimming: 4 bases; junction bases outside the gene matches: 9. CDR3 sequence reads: CASSPGGLSYEQYF. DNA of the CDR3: TGCGCCAGCAGTCCCGGGGGGTTGAGTTACGAGCAGTACTTC. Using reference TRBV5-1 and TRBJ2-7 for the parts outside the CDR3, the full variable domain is KAGVTQTPRYLIKTRGQQVTLSCSPISGHRSVSWYQQTPGQGLQFLFEYFSETQRNKGNFPGRFSGRQFSNSRSEMNVSTLELGDSALYLCASSPGGLSYEQYFGPGTRLTVT.

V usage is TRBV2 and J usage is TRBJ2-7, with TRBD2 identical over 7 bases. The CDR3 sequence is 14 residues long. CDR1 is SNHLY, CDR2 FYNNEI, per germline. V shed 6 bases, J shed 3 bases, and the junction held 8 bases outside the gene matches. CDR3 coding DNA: TGTGCCAGCAGCCAGCGGGACCTCGTCTACGAGCAGTACTTC. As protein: CASSQRDLVYEQYF.

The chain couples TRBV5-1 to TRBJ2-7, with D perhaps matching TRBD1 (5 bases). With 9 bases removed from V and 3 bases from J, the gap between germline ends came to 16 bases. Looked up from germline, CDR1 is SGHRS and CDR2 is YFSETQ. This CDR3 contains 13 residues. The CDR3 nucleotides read TGCGCCATCCCTAGACAGAGGTACTACGAGCAGTACTTC. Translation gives CAIPRQRYYEQYF.

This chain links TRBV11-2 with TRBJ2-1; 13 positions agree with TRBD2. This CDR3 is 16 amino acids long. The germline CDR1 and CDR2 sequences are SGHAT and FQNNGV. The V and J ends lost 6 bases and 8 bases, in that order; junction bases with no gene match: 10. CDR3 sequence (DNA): TGTGCCAGCAGGAACACTAGCGGGAGGGCCAGGGATGAGCAGTTCTTC. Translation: CASRNTSGRARDEQFF.

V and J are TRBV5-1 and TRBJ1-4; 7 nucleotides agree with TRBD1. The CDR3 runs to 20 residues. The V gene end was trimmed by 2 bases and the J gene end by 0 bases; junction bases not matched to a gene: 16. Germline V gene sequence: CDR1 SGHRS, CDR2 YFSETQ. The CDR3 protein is CASSLFPLGQRSATNEKLFF. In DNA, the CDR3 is TGCGCCAGCAGCTTATTCCCTTTGGGACAGAGATCCGCAACTAATGAAAAACTGTTTTTT.

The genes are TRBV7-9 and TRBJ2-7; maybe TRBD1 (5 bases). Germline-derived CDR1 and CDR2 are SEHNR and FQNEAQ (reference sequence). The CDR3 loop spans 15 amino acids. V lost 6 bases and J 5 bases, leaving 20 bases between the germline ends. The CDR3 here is CASRPSTGYLDEQYF. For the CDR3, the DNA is TGTGCCAGCAGGCCGTCTACAGGATATCTCGACGAGCAGTACTTC.

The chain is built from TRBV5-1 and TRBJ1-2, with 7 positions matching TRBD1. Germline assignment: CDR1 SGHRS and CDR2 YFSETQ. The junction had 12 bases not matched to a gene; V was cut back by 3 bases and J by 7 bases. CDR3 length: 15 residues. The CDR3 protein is CASSSAGTESGGYTF. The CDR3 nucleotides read TGCGCCAGCAGCTCCGCCGGGACAGAATCTGGTGGCTACACCTTC.

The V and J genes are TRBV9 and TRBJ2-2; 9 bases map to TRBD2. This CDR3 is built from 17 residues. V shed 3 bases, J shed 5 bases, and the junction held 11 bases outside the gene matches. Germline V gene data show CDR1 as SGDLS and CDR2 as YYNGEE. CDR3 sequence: CASSGDNLAGVTGELFF. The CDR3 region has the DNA TGTGCCAGCAGCGGGGACAATTTAGCGGGAGTAACCGGGGAGCTGTTTTTT.

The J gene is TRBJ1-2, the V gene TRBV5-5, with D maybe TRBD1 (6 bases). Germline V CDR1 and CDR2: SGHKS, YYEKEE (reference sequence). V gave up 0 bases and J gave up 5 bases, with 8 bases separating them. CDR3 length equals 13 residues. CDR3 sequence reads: CASSLEQGYGYTF. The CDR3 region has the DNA TGTGCCAGCAGCTTGGAACAGGGATATGGCTACACCTTC.

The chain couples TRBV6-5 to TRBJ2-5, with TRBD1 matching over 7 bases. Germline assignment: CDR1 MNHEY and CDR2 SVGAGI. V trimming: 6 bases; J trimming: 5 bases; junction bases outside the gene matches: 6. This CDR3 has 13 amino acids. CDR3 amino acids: CASRTGYVETQYF. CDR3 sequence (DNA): TGTGCCAGCAGGACAGGGTATGTGGAGACCCAGTACTTC.

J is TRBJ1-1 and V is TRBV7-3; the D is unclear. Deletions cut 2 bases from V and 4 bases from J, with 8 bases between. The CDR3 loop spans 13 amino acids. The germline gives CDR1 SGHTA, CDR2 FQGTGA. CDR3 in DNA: TGTGCCAGCAGCTTAGCGCGGGGCACTGAAGCTTTCTTT. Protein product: CASSLARGTEAFF.

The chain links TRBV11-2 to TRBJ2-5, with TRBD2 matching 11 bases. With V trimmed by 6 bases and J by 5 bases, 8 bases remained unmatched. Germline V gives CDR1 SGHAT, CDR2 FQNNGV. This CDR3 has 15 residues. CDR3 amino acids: CASRTTSGTVETQYF. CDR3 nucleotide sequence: TGTGCCAGCAGAACGACTAGCGGGACGGTCGAGACCCAGTACTTC.

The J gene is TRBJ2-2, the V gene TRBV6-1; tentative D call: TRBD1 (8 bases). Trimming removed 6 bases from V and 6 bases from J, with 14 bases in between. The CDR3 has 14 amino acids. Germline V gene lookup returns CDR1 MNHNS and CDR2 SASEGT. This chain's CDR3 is CASRWTGRAGELFF. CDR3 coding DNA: TGTGCCAGCAGATGGACAGGGAGGGCCGGGGAGCTGTTTTTT.

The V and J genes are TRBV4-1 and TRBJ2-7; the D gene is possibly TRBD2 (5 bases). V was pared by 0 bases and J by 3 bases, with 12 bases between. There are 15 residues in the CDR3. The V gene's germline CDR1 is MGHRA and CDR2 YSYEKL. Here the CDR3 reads CASSQDPGGFYEQYF. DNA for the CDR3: TGCGCCAGCAGCCAAGATCCGGGCGGGTTCTACGAGCAGTACTTC.

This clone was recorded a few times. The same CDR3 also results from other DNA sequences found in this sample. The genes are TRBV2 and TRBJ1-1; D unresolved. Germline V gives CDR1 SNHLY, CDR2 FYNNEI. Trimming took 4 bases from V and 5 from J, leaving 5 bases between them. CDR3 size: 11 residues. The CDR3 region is CASSGGTEAFF. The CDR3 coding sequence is TGTGCCAGCAGTGGAGGAACTGAAGCTTTCTTT.

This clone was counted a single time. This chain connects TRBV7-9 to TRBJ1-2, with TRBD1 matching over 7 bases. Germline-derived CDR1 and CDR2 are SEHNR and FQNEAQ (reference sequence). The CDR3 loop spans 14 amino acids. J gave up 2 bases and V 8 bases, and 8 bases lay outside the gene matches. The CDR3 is CASRSGGGNYGYTF. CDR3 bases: TGTGCCAGCCGATCAGGAGGGGGCAACTATGGCTACACCTTC.

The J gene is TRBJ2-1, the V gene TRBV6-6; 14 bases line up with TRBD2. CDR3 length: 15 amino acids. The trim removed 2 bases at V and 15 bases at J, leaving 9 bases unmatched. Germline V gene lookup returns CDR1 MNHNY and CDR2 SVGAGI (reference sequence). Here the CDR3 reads CASSYPSTSGREAFF. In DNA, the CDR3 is TGTGCCAGCAGTTACCCCTCGACTAGCGGGAGGGAGGCGTTCTTC.

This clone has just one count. The CDR3 DNA reads as TGTGCCAGTAGTGGAGGGATTCTCACAGATACGCAGTATTTT. Amino acids: CASSGGILTDTQYF. This chain links TRBV19 with TRBJ2-3; TRBD2 might be the D (6 bases). CDR3 size: 14 residues. V was trimmed by 5 bases and J by 2 bases, leaving 11 bases between them. Germline values: CDR1 LNHDA, CDR2 SQIVND (reference sequence).

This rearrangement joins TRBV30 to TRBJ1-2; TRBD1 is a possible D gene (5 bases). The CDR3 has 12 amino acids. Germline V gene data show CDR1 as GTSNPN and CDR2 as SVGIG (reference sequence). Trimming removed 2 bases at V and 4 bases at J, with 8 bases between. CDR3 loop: CAWSTGLYGYTF. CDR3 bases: TGTGCCTGGAGTACAGGCCTCTATGGCTACACCTTC.

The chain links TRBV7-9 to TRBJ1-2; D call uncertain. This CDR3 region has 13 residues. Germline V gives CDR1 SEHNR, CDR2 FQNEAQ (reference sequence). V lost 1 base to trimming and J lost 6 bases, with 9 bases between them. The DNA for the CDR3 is TGTGCCAGCAGCTTAGACGGGAGGAATGGCTACACCTTC. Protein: CASSLDGRNGYTF. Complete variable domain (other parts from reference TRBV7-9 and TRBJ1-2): DTGVSQNPRHKITKRGQNVTFRCDPISEHNRLYWYRQTLGQGPEFLTYFQNEAQLEKSRLLSDRFSAERPKGSFSTLEIQRTEQGDSAMYLCASSLDGRNGYTFGSGTRLTVV.

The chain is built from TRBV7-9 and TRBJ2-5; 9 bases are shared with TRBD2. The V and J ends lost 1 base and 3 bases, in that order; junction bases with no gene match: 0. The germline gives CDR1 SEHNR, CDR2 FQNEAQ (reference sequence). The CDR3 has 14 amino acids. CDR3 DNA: TGTGCCAGCAGCTTAGGACTAGCGGAAGAGACCCAGTACTTC. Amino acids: CASSLGLAEETQYF.

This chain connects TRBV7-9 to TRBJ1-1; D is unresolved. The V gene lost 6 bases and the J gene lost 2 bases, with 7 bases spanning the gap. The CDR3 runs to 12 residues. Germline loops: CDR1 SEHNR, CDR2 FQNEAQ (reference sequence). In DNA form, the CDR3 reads TGTGCCAGCAGTGAGATAAACACTGAAGCTTTCTTT. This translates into CASSEINTEAFF.

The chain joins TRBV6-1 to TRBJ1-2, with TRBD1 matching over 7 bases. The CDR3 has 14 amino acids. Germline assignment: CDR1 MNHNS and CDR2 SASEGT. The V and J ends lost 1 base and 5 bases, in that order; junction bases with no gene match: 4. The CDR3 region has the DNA TGTGCCAGCAGTGAAGACAGGGGTGGTTATGGCTACACCTTC. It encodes CASSEDRGGYGYTF.

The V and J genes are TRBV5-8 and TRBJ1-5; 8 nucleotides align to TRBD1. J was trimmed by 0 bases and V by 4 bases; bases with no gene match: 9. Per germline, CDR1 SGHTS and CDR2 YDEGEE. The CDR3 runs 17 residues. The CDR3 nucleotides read TGTGCCAGCAGCAACTTAGACAGGGGCTATAGCAATCAGCCCCAGCATTTT. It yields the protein CASSNLDRGYSNQPQHF.

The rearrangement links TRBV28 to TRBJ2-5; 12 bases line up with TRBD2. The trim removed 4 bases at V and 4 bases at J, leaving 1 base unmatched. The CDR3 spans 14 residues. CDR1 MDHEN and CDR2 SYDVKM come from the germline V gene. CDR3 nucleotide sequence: TGTGCCAGCAGTTGGGGACTAGCGGGAGAGACCCAGTACTTC. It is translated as CASSWGLAGETQYF.

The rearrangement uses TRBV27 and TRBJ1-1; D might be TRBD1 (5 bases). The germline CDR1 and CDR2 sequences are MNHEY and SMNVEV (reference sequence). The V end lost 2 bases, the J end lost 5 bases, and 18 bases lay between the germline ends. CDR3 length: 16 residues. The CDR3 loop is CASSLGIGGSRTEAFF. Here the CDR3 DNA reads TGTGCCAGCAGTTTAGGGATTGGGGGGAGCCGAACTGAAGCTTTCTTT.

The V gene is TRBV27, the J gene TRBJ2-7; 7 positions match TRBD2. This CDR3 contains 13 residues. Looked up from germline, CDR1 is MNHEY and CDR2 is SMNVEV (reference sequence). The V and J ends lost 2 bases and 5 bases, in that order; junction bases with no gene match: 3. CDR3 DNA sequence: TGTGCCAGCAGTTTACGCCGGGGGGACGAGCAGTACTTC. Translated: CASSLRRGDEQYF.